One sample yielded the 7 T cell receptor beta chains listed below, sequenced in a study of beta chain features in type 1 diabetes. Expressed TCRB transcripts got sequenced, as all isolated RNA was reverse transcribed. Libraries were prepared by immunoSEQ multiplex PCR; TCRdb keeps only in-frame clonotypes and omits some of them. The sample yields about 140,000 clones, 6.9% seen once. The material sequenced was central memory CD4+ T cells from blood. Every receptor here comes from a woman aged 25 to 39 in good health.

The chain carries TRBV5-4 and TRBJ2-5; 14 bases align to TRBD2. This CDR3 contains 15 residues. Germline loops: CDR1 SGHNT, CDR2 YYREEE (reference sequence). The V gene end was trimmed by 0 bases and the J gene end by 5 bases; junction bases not matched to a gene: 0. The CDR3 protein is CASSLGTSGRETQYF. The CDR3 nucleotides read TGTGCCAGCAGCTTGGGGACTAGCGGGAGGGAGACCCAGTACTTC.

The chain is built from TRBV5-4 and TRBJ2-5; the match to TRBD2 covers 8 bases. Germline assignment: CDR1 SGHNT and CDR2 YYREEE (reference sequence). The CDR3 contains 14 residues. The V gene end was trimmed by 4 bases and the J gene end by 5 bases; junction bases not matched to a gene: 7. The CDR3 DNA reads TGTGCCAGCAGCCCCGGGGGGGGGCTTGAGACCCAGTACTTC. Translating gives CASSPGGGLETQYF.

The rearrangement joins TRBV4-2 to TRBJ2-3, with 9 bases identical to TRBD2. The CDR3 has 16 amino acids. Germline V CDR1 and CDR2: LGHNA, YNFKEQ. V gave up 0 bases and J gave up 4 bases; unmatched junction bases: 5. Here the CDR3 DNA reads TGTGCCAGCAGCCAAGAGTCTAGCGGGACAGCAGATACGCAGTATTTT. Its translation: CASSQESSGTADTQYF.

The genes are TRBV4-2 and TRBJ2-7; 11 bases line up with TRBD2. Germline V gene data show CDR1 as LGHNA and CDR2 as YNFKEQ. J gave up 7 bases and V 0 bases, and 5 bases lay outside the gene matches. The CDR3 has 15 residues. The CDR3 bases are TGTGCCAGCAGCCAAGAGACTAGCGGGGCGGGGGAGCAGTACTTC. Residues: CASSQETSGAGEQYF.

The chain has TRBV5-1 and TRBJ1-5; perhaps TRBD1 as D (6 bases). Trimming shortened V by 1 base and J by 1 base, and 9 bases separated the two germline ends. Germline V CDR1 and CDR2: SGHRS, YFSETQ. The CDR3 sequence is 15 residues long. The CDR3 region is CASSLQGSSNQPQHF. In DNA form, the CDR3 reads TGCGCCAGCAGCTTGCAGGGGTCGAGCAATCAGCCCCAGCATTTT.

The chain recombines TRBV7-2 with TRBJ2-4; D remains unclear. The CDR3 has 14 amino acids. V gave up 5 bases and J gave up 12 bases, with 20 bases separating them. CDR1 is SGHTA, CDR2 FQGNSA, per germline. Written as DNA, the CDR3 is TGTGCCAGCAGCCCCTCCCTTAATCCGGAGAGTCAGTACTTC. Amino acids: CASSPSLNPESQYF.

This clone was detected a few times. V is TRBV7-3 and J is TRBJ2-1, with D possibly matching TRBD1 (6 bases). Between the trimmed V and J ends, which lost 7 bases and 5 bases, there was a span of 12 bases. The CDR3 is made up of 13 amino acids. The germline V gene encodes CDR1 SGHTA and CDR2 FQGTGA. The CDR3 DNA sequence: TGTGCCAGCAATCGGGACAAAGACAATGAGCAGTTCTTC. Protein product: CASNRDKDNEQFF.